These 23 T cell receptor beta chains were sequenced from one sample in a study of post-analysis software for immune sequencing data. Notes on the study in general: When patients were compared with controls, roughly five TRBV segments were more frequent, TRBV5-6, TRBV5-1 and TRBV20-1 among them.

Their recognized antigens are unknown. Unique molecular identifiers featured in each of the TCR beta cDNA libraries. TCRdb itself ran the PCR reads through MiXCR, one entry per CDR3 protein. Of around 180,000 distinct CDR3 sequences detected, 25% to 35% appear once; the ten largest clones hold about 1.6%. Sequenced: blood. Receptors were obtained from a girl aged 10 to 17 with multiple sclerosis.

For this clonotype: It may be a read error: a sequence one base away is much more abundant. Written as DNA, the CDR3 is TGCGCCAGCAGTGAGTCGATTACTAGCGGGCCACGACAGTTCTTC. Its translation is CASSESITSGPRQFF. The rearrangement links TRBV10-2 to TRBJ2-1, with 9 bases aligning to TRBD2. The CDR3 is 15 residues long. J was trimmed by 13 bases and V by 0 bases; bases with no gene match: 10. CDR1 and CDR2 (germline): WSHSY, SAAADI.

Regarding this clonotype: Relative to the germline gene, one junction end is altered; a read error may explain this. J is TRBJ2-1 and V is TRBV28, with 7 bases fitting TRBD1. The CDR3 extends over 15 amino acids. The germline V gene encodes CDR1 MDHEN and CDR2 SYDVKM. CDR3 region: CASNKQGSRYNEQVF. CDR3 nucleotides: TGTGCCAGCAATAAACAGGGGAGTAGGTACAATGAGCAGGTCTTC.

This clonotype appeared many times. The chain's CDR3 is CAISESTGSPYEQYF. In nucleotides, the CDR3 is TGTGCCATCAGTGAGTCGACAGGGAGCCCCTACGAGCAGTACTTC. The chain joins TRBV10-3 to TRBJ2-7, with 7 nucleotides matching TRBD1. This CDR3 is 15 amino acids long. Germline V gene data show CDR1 as ENHRY and CDR2 as SYGVKD. V trimming: 0 bases; J trimming: 2 bases; junction bases outside the gene matches: 4.

The chain recombines TRBV2 with TRBJ2-7; tentatively, D is TRBD1 (5 bases). The V gene's germline CDR1 is SNHLY and CDR2 FYNNEI. The CDR3 runs to 13 residues. V was pared by 3 bases and J by 2 bases, with 8 bases between. Here the CDR3 DNA reads TGTGCCAGCAGTGAGGACATTGCCTACGAGCAGTACTTC. Protein product: CASSEDIAYEQYF. Based on the CDR3 plus reference TRBV2 and TRBJ2-7, the full variable domain is EPEVTQTPSHQVTQMGQEVILRCVPISNHLYFYWYRQILGQKVEFLVSFYNNEISEKSEIFDDQFSVERPDGSNFTLKIRSTKLEDSAMYFCASSEDIAYEQYFGPGTRLTVT.

V is TRBV7-8 and J is TRBJ2-3; 8 bases line up with TRBD1. V lost 1 base, J lost 0 bases, and 15 bases stayed unmatched. CDR3 length: 20 residues. Germline V lookup: CDR1 SGHVS, CDR2 FQNEAQ. The CDR3 sequence is CASSLVLQGQARPSTDTQYF. The CDR3 DNA follows: TGTGCCAGCAGCTTAGTTTTGCAGGGACAGGCAAGACCGAGCACAGATACGCAGTATTTT.

As for this clonotype: This may stem from a read error, because a much larger clone lies one nucleotide away. In DNA form, the CDR3 reads TGTGCCAGCAGCTTAAGCGGGATGGACTATGGCTACACCTTC. This translates into CASSLSGMDYGYTF. V usage is TRBV7-9 and J usage is TRBJ1-2; D call uncertain. Per germline, CDR1 SEHNR and CDR2 FQNEAQ (reference sequence). The CDR3 covers 14 residues. Deletions cut 2 bases from V and 3 bases from J, with 10 bases between.

Of note for this clonotype: A much larger clone lies one base from this, so it may be a read error. The CDR3 loop is CASSLRLAYNERFF. The CDR3 coding sequence is TGTGCCAGCAGTTTGCGCTTGGCCTACAATGAGCGGTTCTTC. The rearrangement uses TRBV12-3 or TRBV12-4 and TRBJ2-1, with D unresolved. This CDR3 contains 14 residues.

In this sample, this clonotype turned up a few times. In nucleotides, the CDR3 is TGCGCCAGCAGACAGGACCCAGAATCACCCCTCCACTTT. Residues: CASRQDPESPLHF. The chain joins TRBV5-1 to TRBJ1-6; D is possibly TRBD1 (5 bases). The germline V gene has CDR1 SGHRS and CDR2 YFSETQ. V was pared by 5 bases and J by 10 bases, with 13 bases between. The CDR3 length is 13 residues. The full variable domain, its missing parts supplied by reference TRBV5-1 and TRBJ1-6, is KAGVTQTPRYLIKTRGQQVTLSCSPISGHRSVSWYQQTPGQGLQFLFEYFSETQRNKGNFPGRFSGRQFSNSRSEMNVSTLELGDSALYLCASRQDPESPLHFGNGTRLTVT.

This clonotype was observed a handful of times. A much larger clonotype is one base distant, so this may be a read error. In DNA form, the CDR3 reads TGCAGTGCTAGAGATCAACGGGACTCCTACGGGCAGTACTTC. Translated, it gives CSARDQRDSYGQYF. J is TRBJ2-7 and V is TRBV20-1; D perhaps matches TRBD2 (6 bases). CDR1 and CDR2 (germline): DFQATT, SNEGSKA (reference sequence). The CDR3 runs to 14 residues.

A note on this clonotype: At one boundary the junction diverges from the germline segment, which might be a read error. The rearrangement joins TRBV5-1 to TRBJ2-3; D not certain. Germline loops: CDR1 SGHRS, CDR2 YFSETQ. The CDR3 spans 13 residues. The CDR3 region has the DNA TGCGCCAGCAGTGGAGTAAGCGCAGATGCGCAGTATTTT. Protein: CASSGVSADAQYF.

The table lists this clonotype with a few counts. The chain uses TRBV14 and TRBJ1-5; D unresolved. Per the germline V gene, CDR1 is SGHDN and CDR2 is FVKESK. This CDR3 region has 14 residues. The ends were cut back, 7 bases at V and 0 bases at J, with 10 bases in the middle. Written as DNA, the CDR3 is TGTGCCAGCATTGCGCATAGTAGCAATCAGCCCCAGCATTTT. Translation: CASIAHSSNQPQHF.

This clonotype was detected once. One base away lies a much larger clone, so this may be a sequencing read error. V usage is TRBV28 and J usage is TRBJ2-5; TRBD1 is a possible D gene (5 bases). The J call could be wrong; TRBJ2-1 is a better fit for the DNA end. Per germline, CDR1 MDHEN and CDR2 SYDVKM. The CDR3 has 17 amino acids. DNA for the CDR3: TGTGCCAGCAGTTTCCCCCCAGGGAATCCGTACCAAGAGACCCAGTTCTTC. It is translated as CASSFPPGNPYQETQFF.

A few counts support this clonotype. This CDR3 is CASSYPASGYEQYF. DNA for the CDR3: TGTGCCAGCAGTTACCCCGCTAGCGGGTACGAGCAGTACTTC. The rearrangement links TRBV6-6 to TRBJ2-7; 8 bases are a match to TRBD2. V lost 2 bases to trimming and J lost 4 bases; unmatched junction nucleotides: 4. Germline assignment: CDR1 MNHNY and CDR2 SVGAGI (reference sequence). The CDR3 extends over 14 amino acids.

Details on this clonotype: A much larger clone differs from this one at a single base, so this may be a read error. J is TRBJ2-7 and V is TRBV10-3; possible D gene TRBD2, 5 bases. TRBJ2-5 matches the DNA end more closely, so the J call is doubtful. Germline CDR1 is ENHRY and CDR2 is SYGVKD. The CDR3 consists of 18 residues. The CDR3 is CAISESVWWRRQGETQYF. In nucleotides, the CDR3 is TGTGCCATCAGTGAGTCGGTCTGGTGGAGGCGACAAGGGGAGACCCAGTACTTC.

The table lists this clonotype with many counts. The chain combines TRBV7-8 with TRBJ2-3; D remains ambiguous. The CDR3 is 14 amino acids. CDR1 and CDR2 (germline): SGHVS, FQNEAQ. Trimming stripped 5 bases from V and 4 bases from J, with 13 bases between. This CDR3 is CASSLGSAPDTQYF. Written as DNA, the CDR3 is TGTGCCAGCAGCCTGGGGTCGGCCCCAGATACGCAGTATTTT.

CDR3 loop: CASSPVASYEQYF. CDR3 coding DNA: TGCGCCAGCAGCCCGGTTGCCTCCTACGAGCAGTACTTC. This sequence joins TRBV5-1 and TRBJ2-7; D gene unclear. This CDR3 comprises 13 residues. Looked up from germline, CDR1 is SGHRS and CDR2 is YFSETQ. Trimming stripped 4 bases from V and 0 bases from J, with 8 bases between.

This clonotype was found many times. The chain links TRBV29-1 to TRBJ2-1, with 11 bases identical to TRBD2. The CDR3 is made up of 16 amino acids. Germline values: CDR1 SQVTM, CDR2 ANQGSEA. The V and J ends lost 4 bases and 0 bases, in that order; junction bases with no gene match: 5. The CDR3 bases are TGCAGCGTTGTGGGACTAGCGGCGAGCTCCTACAATGAGCAGTTCTTC. The encoded protein is CSVVGLAASSYNEQFF.

This clonotype was detected many times. CDR3 nucleotides: TGCAGTGCTAGAGATGCGTACTACGAGCAGTACTTC. It translates to CSARDAYYEQYF. The chain uses TRBV20-1 and TRBJ2-7; the D is unclear. This CDR3 is built from 12 residues. With 0 bases removed from V and 3 bases from J, the gap between germline ends came to 6 bases. The germline V gene encodes CDR1 DFQATT and CDR2 SNEGSKA (reference sequence).

The J gene is TRBJ1-2, the V gene TRBV20-1; D might be TRBD1 (5 bases). The germline V and J ends were trimmed by 0 bases and 2 bases, with 10 bases remaining between them. Germline-derived CDR1 and CDR2 are DFQATT and SNEGSKA (reference sequence). This CDR3 contains 14 residues. The CDR3 DNA reads as TGCAGTGCTAGAGACACCGGGGCCAACTATGGCTACACCTTC. Translated, it gives CSARDTGANYGYTF.

This clonotype was detected ten times or more. V is TRBV5-1 and J is TRBJ2-7, with 7 positions matching TRBD2. Germline trimming cut 0 bases from V and 0 bases from J; bases unmatched to any gene: 9. The CDR3 has 17 amino acids. Germline-derived CDR1 and CDR2 are SGHRS and YFSETQ. CDR3: CASSLVPRRESSYEQYF. The CDR3 nucleotides read TGCGCCAGCAGCTTGGTTCCGAGGCGGGAGAGCTCCTACGAGCAGTACTTC.

There are a few counts of this clonotype. The chain recombines TRBV5-1 with TRBJ2-3; D is unresolved. V dropped 3 bases and J dropped 4 bases, with 15 bases sitting between them. Germline V CDR1 and CDR2: SGHRS, YFSETQ. The CDR3 runs to 15 residues. DNA of the CDR3: TGCGCCAGCAGCTCCAACGACGGTTTCGCAGATACGCAGTATTTT. Protein sequence: CASSSNDGFADTQYF.

This clonotype was picked up many times. The rearrangement uses TRBV29-1 and TRBJ2-3, with no clear D. The CDR3 contains 14 residues. The germline CDR1 and CDR2 sequences are SQVTM and ANQGSEA. Between the trimmed V and J ends, which lost 7 bases and 2 bases, there was a span of 16 bases. CDR3 sequence (DNA): TGCAGCGCGCCCTCCCTCGCGGCCACAGATACGCAGTATTTT. Translated, it gives CSAPSLAATDTQYF.

This clonotype appeared many times. The chain is built from TRBV29-1 and TRBJ2-5; TRBD1 matches at 7 bases. This CDR3 is built from 12 residues. Germline V gene lookup returns CDR1 SQVTM and CDR2 ANQGSEA. The V segment lost 7 bases and the J segment 4 bases; nucleotides outside the gene matches: 6. CDR3 nucleotides: TGCAGCGCCGGGACAGAAGGAGAGACCCAGTACTTC. Translation: CSAGTEGETQYF.